A selection of T cell receptor beta chains follows, all from one sample in a study of blood T cell repertoires in COVID-19. Clones were sequenced by immunoSEQ multiplex PCR, and TCRdb holds only the in-frame ones, with some missing. In the table there are roughly 330,000 clones, roughly 86% of which are singletons. Sequenced: peripheral blood. Receptors were obtained from a man aged 25-45 years with COVID-19, enrolled during active disease. Both conserved end residues are part of each CDR3. The order of the fields is J gene, CDR3 length, V gene, clone size, D gene, CDR3 DNA, CDR3 protein. D genes are given only for firm matches. Rows may omit the clone size; those that give it use once, few, many or a size class.

>TRBJ2-3|18|TRBV19|few|.
TGTGCCAGTAGTATATGGGCCGGGGACTCCCCTAGCACAGATACGCAGTATTTT
CASSIWAGDSPSTDTQYF
>TRBJ2-3|16|TRBV9|once|.
TGTGCCAGCAGCGTAGTGGGTAGCGGAGTCCCAGATACGCAGTATTTT
CASSVVGSGVPDTQYF
>TRBJ2-7|15|TRBV19|.|.
TGTGCCGTGGGTAACGCGGGGTGGTCGGTCTACGAGCAGTACTTC
CAVGNAGWSVYEQYF
>TRBJ2-1|13|TRBV29-1|.|.
TGCAGCGGATGGGAGGGGGTGGGCAATGAGCAGTTCTTC
CSGWEGVGNEQFF
>TRBJ1-2|15|TRBV27|.|.
TGTGCCAGCAGTTTGACGGCAGTTACAGCCTATGGCTACACCTTC
CASSLTAVTAYGYTF
>TRBJ1-2|14|TRBV6-1|once|TRBD1
TGTGCCAGCAGTGAAGCTACAGGGGCCTATGGCTACACCTTC
CASSEATGAYGYTF
>TRBJ2-5|14|TRBV5-6|few|.
TGTGCCAGCAGATTGGAGGGGCTCCAAGAGACCCAGTACTTC
CASRLEGLQETQYF
>TRBJ2-1|17|TRBV19|.|.
TGTGCCAGTAGTATAGTACTCCGTCGTCGGGAATACAATGAGCAGTTCTTC
CASSIVLRRREYNEQFF
>TRBJ1-4|15|TRBV5-4|.|TRBD1
TGTGCCAGCAGCTTGGGGGCAGACAGGGCTGAAAAACTGTTTTTT
CASSLGADRAEKLFF
>TRBJ2-1|13|TRBV3-1/TRBV3-2|few|.
TGTGCCAGCGCCCGGCAGGGCCCCGGTGAGCAGTTCTTC
CASARQGPGEQFF
>TRBJ2-7|13|TRBV27|.|.
TGTGCCAGCAGTTTATCGGACGGGAACGAGCAGTACTTC
CASSLSDGNEQYF
>TRBJ1-1|17|TRBV11-1|.|.
TGTGCCAGCAGCTTAGCCCCCTATATCGGTTCGAACACTGAAGCTTTCTTT
CASSLAPYIGSNTEAFF
>TRBJ2-1|15|TRBV27|.|.
TGTGCCAGCAGTTTAAGTTCGATCTGGGGAGGTGAGCAGTTCTTC
CASSLSSIWGGEQFF
>TRBJ2-7|16|TRBV4-3|.|TRBD1
TGCGCCAGCAGCCAAGATGAAGGGACAGGCTCCTACGAGCAGTACTTC
CASSQDEGTGSYEQYF
>TRBJ1-2|14|TRBV28|.|.
TGTGCCAGCCGCCTTACCGGGGAAGGACATGGCTACACCTTC
CASRLTGEGHGYTF
>TRBJ2-5|11|TRBV2|.|.
TGTGCCAGCGCCATACTTGAGACCCAGTACTTC
CASAILETQYF
>TRBJ2-1|20|TRBV3-1/TRBV3-2|.|TRBD1
TGTGCCAGCAGCCAACGCCGGACAGGGTCTTTAGCGCTAGGCTTCAATGAGCAGTTCTTC
CASSQRRTGSLALGFNEQFF
>TRBJ2-7|14|TRBV28|.|TRBD2
TGTGCCAGCAGTTTGCGGGGGGAGCATTACGAGCAGTACTTC
CASSLRGEHYEQYF
>TRBJ2-1|15|TRBV6-1|.|.
TGTGCCAGCAGTGAATCTTCTTGGCTGTACAATGAGCAGTTCTTC
CASSESSWLYNEQFF
>TRBJ2-2|16|TRBV18|.|.
TGTGCCAGCTCACTAGAACAGGGCTTTGACACCGGGGAGCTGTTTTTT
CASSLEQGFDTGELFF
>TRBJ1-4|18|TRBV6-4|.|.
TGTGCCAGCAGTGAGGGTTGGATAGAAGGGGTCGGTTATGAAAAACTGTTTTTT
CASSEGWIEGVGYEKLFF
>TRBJ2-7|16|TRBV12-5|.|TRBD1
TGTGCTAGTGGTTTGGTAGTGGGGACAGGGGTTTCCGAGCAGTACTTC
CASGLVVGTGVSEQYF
>TRBJ1-5|15|TRBV19|.|.
TGTGCCAGTAGTATGGTGGACGGGACTCATCAGCCCCAGCATTTT
CASSMVDGTHQPQHF
>TRBJ1-2|13|TRBV7-8|few|.
TGTGCCAGCAGCCTCGGGCAGGGGTATGGCTACACCTTC
CASSLGQGYGYTF
>TRBJ1-5|15|TRBV15|.|TRBD1
TGTGCCACCAGCAGAGGCGGGGACAGTAATCAGCCCCAGCATTTT
CATSRGGDSNQPQHF
>TRBJ1-2|12|TRBV29-1|once|.
TGCAGCGTTCCCGGTATTAACTATGGCTACACCTTC
CSVPGINYGYTF
>TRBJ2-7|13|TRBV5-4|.|.
TGTGCCAGCAGCTTGCCACCGATTACAGAGCAGTACTTC
CASSLPPITEQYF
>TRBJ1-1|13|TRBV10-2|.|TRBD1
TGCGCCAGCAGTCAACAGGGGGCGCTAAAAGCTTTCTTT
CASSQQGALKAFF
>TRBJ2-5|15|TRBV28|.|TRBD2
TGTGCCAGCAGTTTAGGACTAGCGTCCGCAGAGACCCAGTACTTC
CASSLGLASAETQYF
>TRBJ2-2|18|TRBV6-2/TRBV6-3|.|TRBD1
TGCGCCAGCAGTTACACAATTGACAGGGGGCTCGGCACCGGGGAGCTGTTTTTT
CASSYTIDRGLGTGELFF
>TRBJ1-5|14|TRBV28|.|TRBD1
TGTGCCAGCACTCCGACAGGGAGAATCAGGCCCCAGCATTTT
CASTPTGRIRPQHF
>TRBJ1-2|15|TRBV27|few|.
TGTGCCAGCAGTTTATTGGGAGATGCCTTGAATGGCTACACCTTC
CASSLLGDALNGYTF
>TRBJ2-5|14|TRBV5-1|.|TRBD1
TGCGCCAGCAGCATAGGGACAGTTCAAGAGACCCAGTACTTC
CASSIGTVQETQYF
>TRBJ2-1|13|TRBV20-1|.|.
TGCAGTGCTAGTTTATCCAGGAGGGGTGAGCAGTTCTTC
CSASLSRRGEQFF
>TRBJ1-2|13|TRBV7-3|.|TRBD1
TGTGCCAGCAGCCCCCTAAGACAGGGGGACTACACCTTC
CASSPLRQGDYTF
>TRBJ2-7|12|TRBV6-2/TRBV6-3|.|.
TGTGCCAGCAGTTTCCCTCCCTACGAGCAGTACTTC
CASSFPPYEQYF
>TRBJ2-5|17|TRBV24-1|.|TRBD1
TGTGCCACCAGTGATTCACCGGGACAGGGGCCCGTAGAGACCCAGTACTTC
CATSDSPGQGPVETQYF
>TRBJ1-2|13|TRBV29-1|.|.
TGCAGCGTGGCTGCGGACAGCGTACGCGGCTACACCTTC
CSVAADSVRGYTF
>TRBJ1-3|14|TRBV6-5|few|TRBD1
TGTGCCAGCAGACAAGGGGGCCACGGAAACACCATATATTTT
CASRQGGHGNTIYF
>TRBJ2-2|14|TRBV18|.|TRBD2
TGTGCCAGCTCACAAGGACTAGTCACCGGGGAGCTGTTTTTT
CASSQGLVTGELFF
>TRBJ2-2|14|TRBV4-3|.|.
TGCGCCAGCAGCCAAGCGGTCGCGACCGGGGAGCTGTTTTTT
CASSQAVATGELFF
>TRBJ2-3|13|TRBV6-2/TRBV6-3|.|TRBD1
TGTGCCAGCAGTTACAGGGGGCCAGATACGCAGTATTTT
CASSYRGPDTQYF
>TRBJ1-1|14|TRBV7-2|.|TRBD1
TGTGCCAGCAGCTTCGGGACAGCGAACACTGAAGCTTTCTTT
CASSFGTANTEAFF
>TRBJ1-1|15|TRBV19|.|TRBD1
TGTGCCAGTAGTATTATCGGCAGGGGGCCGAGTGAAGCTTTCTTT
CASSIIGRGPSEAFF